This T cell receptor (beta chain) stems from a study of metastatic and nonmetastatic thyroid tumors. TCRdb re-called the PCR reads with MiXCR. The profile shows 45,000 or so clones, less than 5% of them singletons. The CDR3 sequence is 15 residues long. V lost 2 bases and J lost 0, with 6 bases in between. In germline, CDR1 is SGHNT, CDR2 YYREEE (reference sequence). Treatment of any kind had been given to no patient before thyroid surgery. This clone was counted ten times or more. Sequencing was performed on blood. This sequence originates from a female donor with papillary thyroid cancer or a benign thyroid nodule (not recorded which). Some clones in this sample may be carry-over from other donors' samples. This chain uses TRBV5-4 with TRBJ2-6; D not resolved. CDR3 DNA: TGTGCCAGCAGCTTTGATGACTCTGGGGCCAACGTCCTGACTTTC. This translates into CASSFDDSGANVLTF.